This TCR beta chain was identified in a study of CD8 T cells in ankylosing spondylitis. This clonotype has just a few counts. Its cognate antigen is unknown. Study-wide findings and caveats: It appeared that ankylosing spondylitis blood was characterized by a TCR beta motif of fewer than 10 highly homologous variants.

In germline, CDR1 is SEHNR, CDR2 FQNEAQ (reference sequence). The CDR3 totals 15 residues. V lost 5 bases to trimming and J lost 5 bases; unmatched junction nucleotides: 6. TCRdb independently ran MiXCR on the 5' RACE reads; one entry per CDR3 protein. In the table there are under 950,000 distinct CDR3 sequences, 15% to 20% of which are singletons. The rearrangement uses TRBV7-9 and TRBJ2-1; 10 bases fit TRBD1. This TCR came from a male donor with ankylosing spondylitis. The source material was blood, either unsorted or a sorted T cell fraction (not recorded which). The chain's CDR3 is CASSPAGTGDNEQFF. DNA for the CDR3: TGTGCCAGCAGCCCCGCAGGGACAGGGGACAATGAGCAGTTCTTC.